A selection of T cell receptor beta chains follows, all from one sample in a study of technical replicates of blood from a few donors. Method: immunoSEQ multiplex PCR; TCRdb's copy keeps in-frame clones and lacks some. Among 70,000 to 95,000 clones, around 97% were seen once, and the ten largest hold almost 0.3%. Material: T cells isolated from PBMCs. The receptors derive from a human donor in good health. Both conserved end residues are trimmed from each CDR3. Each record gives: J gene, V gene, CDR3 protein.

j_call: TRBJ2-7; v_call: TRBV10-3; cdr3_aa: AISAWTGEDSVEQY
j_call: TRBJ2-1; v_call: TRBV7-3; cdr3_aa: ASSRTSYWNEQF
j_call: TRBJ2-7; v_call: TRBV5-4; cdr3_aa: ASSRQSGAYEQY
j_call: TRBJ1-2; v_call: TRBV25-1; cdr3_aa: ASSLQEGAIYGYT
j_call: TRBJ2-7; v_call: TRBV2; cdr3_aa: ASSGRAWDRPYEQY
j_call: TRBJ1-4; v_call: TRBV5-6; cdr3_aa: ASSLGTGVEKLF
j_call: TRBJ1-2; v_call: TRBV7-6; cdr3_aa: ASSPGQGENYGYT
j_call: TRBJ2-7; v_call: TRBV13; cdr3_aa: ASRVGASGSYEQY
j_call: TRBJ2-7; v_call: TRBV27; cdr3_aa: ASSIQGSPYEQY
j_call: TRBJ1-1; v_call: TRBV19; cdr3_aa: ASSRQQGATEAF
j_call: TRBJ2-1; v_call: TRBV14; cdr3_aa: ASSQGDWAGNEQF
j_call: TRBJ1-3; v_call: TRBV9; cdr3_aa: ASSARSSGNTIY
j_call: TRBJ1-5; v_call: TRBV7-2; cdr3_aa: ASSLPGGQPQH
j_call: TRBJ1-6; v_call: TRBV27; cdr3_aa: ASSTWDTGNSPLH
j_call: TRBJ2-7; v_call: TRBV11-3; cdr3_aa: ASSPQPDSYEQY
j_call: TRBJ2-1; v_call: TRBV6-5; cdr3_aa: ASRTNEQF
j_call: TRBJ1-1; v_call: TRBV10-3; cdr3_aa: AISEHRNTEAF
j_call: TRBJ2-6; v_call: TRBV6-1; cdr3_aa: ASSESYSGANVLT
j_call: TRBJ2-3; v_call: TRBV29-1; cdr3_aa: SVQLAGEDTQY
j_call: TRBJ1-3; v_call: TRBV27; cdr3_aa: ASSFRQGNTIY
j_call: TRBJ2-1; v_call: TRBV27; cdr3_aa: ASSLSLSSYNEQF
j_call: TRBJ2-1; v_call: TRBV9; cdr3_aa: ASSVPEREPWRQF
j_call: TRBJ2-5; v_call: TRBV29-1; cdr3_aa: SVTGTSGRAWEETQY
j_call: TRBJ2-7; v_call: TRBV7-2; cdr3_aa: ASSHHGQVNEQY
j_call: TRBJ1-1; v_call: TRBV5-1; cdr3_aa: ASSLQSRGDTEAF
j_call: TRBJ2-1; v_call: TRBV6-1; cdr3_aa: ASSRLAAFYNEQF
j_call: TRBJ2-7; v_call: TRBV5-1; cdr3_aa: ASSLFSGNSYEQY
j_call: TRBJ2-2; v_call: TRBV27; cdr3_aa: ASSLVPGGELF
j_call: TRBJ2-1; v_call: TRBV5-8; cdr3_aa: ASSDSYRTFNEQF
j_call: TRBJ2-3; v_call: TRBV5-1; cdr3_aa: ASSQDRGDRDTQY
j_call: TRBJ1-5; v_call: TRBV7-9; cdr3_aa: ASSGSGALNQPQH
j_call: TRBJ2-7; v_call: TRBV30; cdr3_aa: AWSVVSELNPYEQY
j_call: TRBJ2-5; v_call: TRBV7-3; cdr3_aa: ASSPTSGGYQETQY
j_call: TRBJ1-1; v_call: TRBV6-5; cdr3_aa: ASSYPGQNTEAF
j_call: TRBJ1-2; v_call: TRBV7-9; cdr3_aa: ASSLESGGPYGYT
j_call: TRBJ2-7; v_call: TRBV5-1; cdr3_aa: ASSLLTGTPYEQY
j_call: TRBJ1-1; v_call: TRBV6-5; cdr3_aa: ASSYSDRVEAF
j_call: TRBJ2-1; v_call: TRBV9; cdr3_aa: ASSGTPSGGARDEQF
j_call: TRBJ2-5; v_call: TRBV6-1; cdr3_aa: ASSEAGAGVPQY
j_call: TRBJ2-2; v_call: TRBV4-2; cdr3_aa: ASSQDVARGSTGELF
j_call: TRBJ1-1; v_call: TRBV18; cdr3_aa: ASSPWTSGTEAF
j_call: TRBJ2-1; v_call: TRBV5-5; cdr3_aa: ASSLGLAGFNEQF
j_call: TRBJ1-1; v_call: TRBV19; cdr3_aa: ASTGDRWNTEAF
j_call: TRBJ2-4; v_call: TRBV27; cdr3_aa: ASSLSAGAGEDIQY
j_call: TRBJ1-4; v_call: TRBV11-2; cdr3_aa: ASSPPGQGNEKLF
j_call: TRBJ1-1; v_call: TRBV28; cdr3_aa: ASTAEVNTEAF
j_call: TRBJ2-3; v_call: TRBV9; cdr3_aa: ASSVEKLTDTQY
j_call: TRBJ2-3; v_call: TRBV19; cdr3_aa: ASRASGGDTQY
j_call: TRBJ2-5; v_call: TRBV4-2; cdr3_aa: ASSQGVAAGKETQY
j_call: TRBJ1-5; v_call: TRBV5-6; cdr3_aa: ASSSDRINQPQH
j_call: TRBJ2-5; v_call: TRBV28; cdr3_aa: ASSFYLAGGIDQETQY
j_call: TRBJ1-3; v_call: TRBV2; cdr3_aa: ASSEWEDTIY
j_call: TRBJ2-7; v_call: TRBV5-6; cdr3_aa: ASSLGLAAEQY
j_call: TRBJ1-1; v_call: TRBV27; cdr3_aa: ASSEDREGRTEAF
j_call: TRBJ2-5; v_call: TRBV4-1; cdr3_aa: ASSIRLAGLETQY
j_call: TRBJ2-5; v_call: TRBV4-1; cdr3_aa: ASSQIPGQETQY